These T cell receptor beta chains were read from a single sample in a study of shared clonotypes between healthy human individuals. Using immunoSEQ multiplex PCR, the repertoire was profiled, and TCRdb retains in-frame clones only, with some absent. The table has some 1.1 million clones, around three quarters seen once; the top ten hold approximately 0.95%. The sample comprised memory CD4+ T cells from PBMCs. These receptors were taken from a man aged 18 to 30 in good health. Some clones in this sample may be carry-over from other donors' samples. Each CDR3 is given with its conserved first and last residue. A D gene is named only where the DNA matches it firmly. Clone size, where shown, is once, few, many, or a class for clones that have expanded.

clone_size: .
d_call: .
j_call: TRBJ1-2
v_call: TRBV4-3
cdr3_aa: CASSPGQLNYGYTF
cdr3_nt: TGCGCCAGCAGCCCAGGACAGCTAAACTATGGCTACACCTTC

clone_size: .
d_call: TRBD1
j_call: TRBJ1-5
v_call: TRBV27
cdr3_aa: CASSLSPLTDRGLNQPQHF
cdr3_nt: TGTGCCAGCAGTTTATCGCCTCTGACCGACAGGGGGCTGAATCAGCCCCAGCATTTT

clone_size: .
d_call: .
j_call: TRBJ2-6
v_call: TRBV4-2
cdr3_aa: CASSPGQGNGANVLTF
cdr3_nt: TGTGCCAGCAGCCCGGGCCAGGGTAATGGGGCCAACGTCCTGACTTTC

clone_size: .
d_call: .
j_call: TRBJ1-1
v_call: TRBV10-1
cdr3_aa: CASSESWGAYAFF
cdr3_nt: TGCGCCAGCAGTGAGTCGTGGGGAGCGTATGCTTTCTTT

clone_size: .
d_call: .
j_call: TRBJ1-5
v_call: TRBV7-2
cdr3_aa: CASSSQGWTYQPQHF
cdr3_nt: TGTGCCAGCAGCTCCCAGGGGTGGACGTATCAGCCCCAGCATTTT

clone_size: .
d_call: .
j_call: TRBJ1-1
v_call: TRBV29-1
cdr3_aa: CSVAGALMNTEAFF
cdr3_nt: TGCAGCGTCGCGGGGGCTTTAATGAACACTGAAGCTTTCTTT

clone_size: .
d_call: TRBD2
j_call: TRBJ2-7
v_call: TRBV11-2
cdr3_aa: CASSLDRGDEQYF
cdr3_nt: TGTGCCAGCAGCTTAGATCGGGGGGACGAGCAGTACTTC

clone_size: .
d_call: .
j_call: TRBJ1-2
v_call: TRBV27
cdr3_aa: CASSFIQGANYGYTF
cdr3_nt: TGTGCCAGCAGTTTCATACAGGGAGCTAACTATGGCTACACCTTC

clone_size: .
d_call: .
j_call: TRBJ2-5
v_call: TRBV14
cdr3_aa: CASSRSIVTQYF
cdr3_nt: TGTGCCAGCAGCCGCTCGATTGTAACCCAGTACTTC

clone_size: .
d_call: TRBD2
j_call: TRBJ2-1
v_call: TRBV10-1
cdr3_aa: CAVRSPGLAGGQLFF
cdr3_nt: TGCGCCGTCCGTTCACCGGGACTAGCGGGAGGCCAGTTGTTCTTC

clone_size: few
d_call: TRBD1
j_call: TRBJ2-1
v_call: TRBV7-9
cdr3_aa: CASSSFSRTGGADEQFF
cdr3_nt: TGTGCCAGCAGCTCGTTCTCCAGGACAGGGGGCGCGGATGAGCAGTTCTTC

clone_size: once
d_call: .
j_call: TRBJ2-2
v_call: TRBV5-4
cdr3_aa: CASSLGVNTGELFF
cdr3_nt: TGTGCCAGCAGCTTGGGGGTGAACACCGGGGAGCTGTTTTTT

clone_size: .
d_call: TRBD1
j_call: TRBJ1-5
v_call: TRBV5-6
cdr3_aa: CASSATGADNQPQHF
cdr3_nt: TGTGCCAGCAGCGCCACAGGGGCGGATAATCAGCCCCAGCATTTT

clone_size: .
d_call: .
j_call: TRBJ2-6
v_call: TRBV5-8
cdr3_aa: CASTPWGGANVLTF
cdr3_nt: TGTGCCAGCACTCCCTGGGGGGGGGCCAACGTCCTGACTTTC

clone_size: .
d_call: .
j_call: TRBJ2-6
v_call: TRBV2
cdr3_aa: CASRKGSGANVLTF
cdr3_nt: TGTGCCAGCAGGAAGGGGTCTGGGGCCAACGTCCTGACTTTC

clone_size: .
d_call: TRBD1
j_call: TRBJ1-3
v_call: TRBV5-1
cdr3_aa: CASSQGTAGNTIYF
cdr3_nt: TGCGCCAGCAGCCAGGGGACAGCTGGAAACACCATATATTTT

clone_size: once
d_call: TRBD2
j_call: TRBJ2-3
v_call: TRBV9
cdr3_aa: CASSTSGRADTQYF
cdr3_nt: TGTGCCAGCAGCACCAGCGGGAGGGCCGATACGCAGTATTTT

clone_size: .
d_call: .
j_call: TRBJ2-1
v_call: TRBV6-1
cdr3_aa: CASRDPGLLMFF
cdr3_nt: TGTGCCAGCAGGGATCCGGGACTTTTAATGTTCTTC

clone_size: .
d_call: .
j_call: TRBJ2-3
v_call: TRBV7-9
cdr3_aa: CASSLGDNSRDTQYF
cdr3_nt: TGTGCCAGCAGCTTAGGGGACAATTCGAGAGATACGCAGTATTTT

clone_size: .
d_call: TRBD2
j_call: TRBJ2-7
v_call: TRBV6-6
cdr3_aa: CASGRGGRALGDEQYF
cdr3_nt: TGTGCCAGTGGGAGGGGCGGGAGGGCCTTGGGCGACGAGCAGTACTTC

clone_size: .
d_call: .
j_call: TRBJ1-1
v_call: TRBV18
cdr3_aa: CASSPGASTEAFF
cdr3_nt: TGTGCCAGCTCACCAGGGGCTAGCACTGAAGCTTTCTTT

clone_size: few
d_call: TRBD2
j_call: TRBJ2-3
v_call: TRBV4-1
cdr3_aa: CASSHPAAASGRESDTQYF
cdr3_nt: TGCGCCAGCAGCCACCCGGCGGCGGCTAGCGGGAGGGAATCAGATACGCAGTATTTT

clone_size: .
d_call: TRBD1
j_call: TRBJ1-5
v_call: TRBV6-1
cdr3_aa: CASSELYRGTQPQHF
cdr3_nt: TGTGCCAGCAGTGAACTGTACAGGGGCACTCAGCCCCAGCATTTT

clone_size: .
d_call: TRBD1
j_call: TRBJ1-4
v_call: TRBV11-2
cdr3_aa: CASSKQGRDEKLFF
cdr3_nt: TGTGCCAGCAGCAAACAGGGGCGGGATGAAAAACTGTTTTTT

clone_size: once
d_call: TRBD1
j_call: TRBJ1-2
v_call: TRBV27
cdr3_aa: CASSLSQGARNYGYTF
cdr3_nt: TGTGCCAGCAGTTTATCACAGGGGGCGCGGAACTATGGCTACACCTTC

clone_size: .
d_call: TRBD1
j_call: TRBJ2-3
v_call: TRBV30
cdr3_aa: CASGQGATDTQYF
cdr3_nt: TGTGCCTCCGGACAGGGGGCAACAGATACGCAGTATTTT

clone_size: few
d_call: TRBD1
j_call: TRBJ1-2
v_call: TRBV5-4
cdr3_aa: CASSVDPTGQGSYGYTF
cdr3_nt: TGTGCCAGCAGCGTGGACCCGACGGGACAGGGGAGCTATGGCTACACCTTC

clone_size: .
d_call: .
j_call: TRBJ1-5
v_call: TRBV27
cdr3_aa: CASSFVGGNAMPQHF
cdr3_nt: TGTGCCAGCAGTTTCGTAGGAGGGAACGCGATGCCCCAGCATTTT

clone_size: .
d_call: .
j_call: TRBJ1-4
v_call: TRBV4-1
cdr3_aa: CASSQGWGPNLFF
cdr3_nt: TGCGCCAGCAGCCAAGGATGGGGTCCTAACCTGTTTTTT

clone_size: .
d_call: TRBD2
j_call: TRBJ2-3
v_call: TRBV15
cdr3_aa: CATSRDRAGGWDTQYF
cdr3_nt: TGTGCCACCAGCAGAGATCGGGCGGGAGGATGGGATACGCAGTATTTT

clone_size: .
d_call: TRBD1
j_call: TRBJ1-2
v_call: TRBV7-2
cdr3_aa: CASSSRPGTANYGYTF
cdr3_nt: TGTGCCAGCAGCTCTCGCCCCGGGACAGCTAACTATGGCTACACCTTC

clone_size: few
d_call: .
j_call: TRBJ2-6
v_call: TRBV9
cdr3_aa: CASSGEYGVPANVLTF
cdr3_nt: TGTGCCAGCAGCGGCGAATATGGGGTTCCGGCCAACGTCCTGACTTTC

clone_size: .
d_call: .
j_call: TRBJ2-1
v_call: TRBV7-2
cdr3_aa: CASSTSWGPYNEQFF
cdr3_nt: TGTGCCAGCAGCACGTCCTGGGGGCCCTACAATGAGCAGTTCTTC

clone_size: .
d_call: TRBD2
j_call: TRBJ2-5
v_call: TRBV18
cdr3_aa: CASSPPRGTSAIQETQYF
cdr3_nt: TGTGCCAGCTCACCACCAAGGGGGACTAGCGCGATCCAAGAGACCCAGTACTTC

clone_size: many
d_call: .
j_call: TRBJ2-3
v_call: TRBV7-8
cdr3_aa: CASSPGGGTDTQYF
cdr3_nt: TGTGCCAGCAGCCCGGGCGGGGGCACAGATACGCAGTATTTT

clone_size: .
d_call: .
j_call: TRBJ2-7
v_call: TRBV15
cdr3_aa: CATSRGSYEQYF
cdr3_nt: TGTGCCACCAGCAGAGGCAGCTACGAGCAGTACTTC

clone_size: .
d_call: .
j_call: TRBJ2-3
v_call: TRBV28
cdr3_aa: CASSATDTQYF
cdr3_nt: TGTGCCAGCAGCGCCACGGATACGCAGTATTTT

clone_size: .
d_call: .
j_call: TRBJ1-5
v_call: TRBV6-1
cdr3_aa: CASSVGGPTNQPQHF
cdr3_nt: TGTGCCAGCAGTGTAGGGGGACCGACAAATCAGCCCCAGCATTTT

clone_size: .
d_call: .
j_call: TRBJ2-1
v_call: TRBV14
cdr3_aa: CASSQGGPYNEQFF
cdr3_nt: TGTGCCAGCAGCCAAGGGGGTCCGTACAATGAGCAGTTCTTC

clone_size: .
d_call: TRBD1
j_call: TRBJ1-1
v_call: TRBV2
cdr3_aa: CASGSGGYPEAFF
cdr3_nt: TGTGCCAGCGGATCAGGGGGGTACCCTGAAGCTTTCTTT

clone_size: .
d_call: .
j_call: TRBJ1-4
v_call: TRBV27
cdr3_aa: CASSLGQGPGKLFF
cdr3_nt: TGTGCCAGCAGTTTAGGCCAGGGGCCAGGAAAACTGTTTTTT

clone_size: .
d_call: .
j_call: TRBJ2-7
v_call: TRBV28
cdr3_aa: CASSLRQLIYEQYF
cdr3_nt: TGTGCCAGCAGTTTACGTCAACTCATCTACGAGCAGTACTTC

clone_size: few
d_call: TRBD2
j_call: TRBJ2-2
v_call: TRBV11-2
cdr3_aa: CASSLDLPGRARTGELFF
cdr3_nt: TGTGCCAGCAGCTTAGATCTCCCGGGGAGGGCCCGGACCGGGGAGCTGTTTTTT

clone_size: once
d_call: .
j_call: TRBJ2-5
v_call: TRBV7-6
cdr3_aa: CASSLVQETQYF
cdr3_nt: TGTGCCAGCAGCTTAGTCCAAGAGACCCAGTACTTC

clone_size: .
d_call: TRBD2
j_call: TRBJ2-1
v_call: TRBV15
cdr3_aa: CATSRSGTLYNEQFF
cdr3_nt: TGTGCCACCAGCAGAAGCGGGACCCTTTACAATGAGCAGTTCTTC

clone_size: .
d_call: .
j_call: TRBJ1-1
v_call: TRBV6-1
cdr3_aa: CASSRRDTEAFF
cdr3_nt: TGTGCCAGCAGCCGCAGGGACACTGAAGCTTTCTTT

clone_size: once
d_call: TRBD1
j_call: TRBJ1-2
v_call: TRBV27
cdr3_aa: CASSWTGGYGYTF
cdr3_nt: TGTGCCAGCAGTTGGACAGGGGGCTATGGCTACACCTTC

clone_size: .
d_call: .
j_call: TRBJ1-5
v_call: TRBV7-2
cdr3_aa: CASSLTIAWPQHF
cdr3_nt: TGTGCCAGCAGCTTAACTATTGCCTGGCCCCAGCATTTT

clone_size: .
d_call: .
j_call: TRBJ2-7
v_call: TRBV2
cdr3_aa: CASSIFNEQYF
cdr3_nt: TGTGCCAGCAGCATCTTCAACGAGCAGTACTTC

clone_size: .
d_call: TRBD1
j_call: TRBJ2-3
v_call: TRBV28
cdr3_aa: CASSLGTGQSTDTQYF
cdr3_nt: TGTGCCAGCAGTTTAGGGACAGGCCAGAGCACAGATACGCAGTATTTT